This T cell receptor beta chain was captured by sequencing in a study of T cells in Graves' hyperthyroidism and ophthalmopathy. Study results and limitations: Also found in blood were most expanded thyroid clonotypes above 0.001.

Trimming cost V 4 bases and J 3 bases, with 19 bases left between them. CDR1 and CDR2 from the germline V gene are SEHNR and FQNEAQ (reference sequence). The CDR3 loop spans 16 amino acids. This clonotype was recorded a few times. The antigen is unknown. TCR beta CDR3 sequences were amplified from RNA transcripts. The HTBI primer set served for first-round RT-PCR of the TCR CDR3. TCRdb reprocessed the multiplex PCR reads with MiXCR, giving one entry per CDR3 protein. The sample holds some 460,000 distinct CDR3 sequences, roughly 14% seen once. The sample consisted of blood. The clonotype was recovered from a woman aged 18-35 years with Graves' hyperthyroidism. The J gene is TRBJ2-7, the V gene TRBV7-9; a weak D match, TRBD2 (6 bases). The CDR3 protein is CASSSSSGPRVYEQYF. Here the CDR3 DNA reads TGTGCCAGCAGCTCCAGTAGCGGTCCCAGGGTCTACGAGCAGTACTTC.